The TCR beta chain described here comes from a study of cytomegalovirus exposure and HLA in healthy donors. Vbeta (60) and Jbeta (13) primers were used in the PCR. Measured with immunoSEQ multiplex PCR; TCRdb has only the in-frame clones, and not every one. Its table lists around 110,000 clones. The sequenced material came from PBMCs. This clonotype was obtained from a man aged 25 to 40 in good health and CMV-seronegative.

The CDR3 DNA reads TGTGCCAGTAGTATTCTATCCGGAGGGTCAGAGACCCAGTACTTC. It encodes CASSILSGGSETQYF. J is TRBJ2-5 and V is TRBV19, with D tentatively TRBD2 (6 bases). Trimming stripped 3 bases from V and 4 bases from J, with 15 bases between. CDR3 size: 15 residues. Germline values: CDR1 LNHDA, CDR2 SQIVND (reference sequence). Full variable domain (remainder filled in from reference TRBV19 and TRBJ2-5): DGGITQSPKYLFRKEGQNVTLSCEQNLNHDAMYWYRQDPGQGLRLIYYSQIVNDFQKGDIAEGYSVSREKKESFPLTVTSAQKNPTAFYLCASSILSGGSETQYFGPGTRLLVL.